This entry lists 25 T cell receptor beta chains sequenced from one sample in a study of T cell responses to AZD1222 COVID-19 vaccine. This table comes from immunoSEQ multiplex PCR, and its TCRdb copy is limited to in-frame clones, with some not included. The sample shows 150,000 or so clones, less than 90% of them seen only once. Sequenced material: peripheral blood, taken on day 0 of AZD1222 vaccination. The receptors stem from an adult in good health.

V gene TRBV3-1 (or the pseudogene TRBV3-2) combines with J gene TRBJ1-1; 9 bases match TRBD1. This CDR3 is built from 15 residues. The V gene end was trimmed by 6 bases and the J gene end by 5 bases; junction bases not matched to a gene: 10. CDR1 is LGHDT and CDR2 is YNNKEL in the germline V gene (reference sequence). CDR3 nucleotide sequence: TGTGCCAGCAGACGAATGACAGGGGGAAGGACTGAAGCTTTCTTT. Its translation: CASRRMTGGRTEAFF.

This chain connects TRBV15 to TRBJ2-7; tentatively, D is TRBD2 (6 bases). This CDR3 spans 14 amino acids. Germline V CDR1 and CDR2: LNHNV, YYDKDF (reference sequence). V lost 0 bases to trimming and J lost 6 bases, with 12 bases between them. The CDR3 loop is CATSRDGEESEQYF. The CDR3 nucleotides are TGTGCCACCAGCAGAGATGGGGAGGAATCCGAGCAGTACTTC.

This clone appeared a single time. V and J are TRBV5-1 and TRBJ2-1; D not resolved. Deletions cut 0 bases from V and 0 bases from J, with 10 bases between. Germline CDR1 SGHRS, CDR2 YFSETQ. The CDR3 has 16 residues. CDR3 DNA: TGCGCCAGCAGCTTGGGGGATCGGAACTCCTACAATGAGCAGTTCTTC. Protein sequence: CASSLGDRNSYNEQFF.

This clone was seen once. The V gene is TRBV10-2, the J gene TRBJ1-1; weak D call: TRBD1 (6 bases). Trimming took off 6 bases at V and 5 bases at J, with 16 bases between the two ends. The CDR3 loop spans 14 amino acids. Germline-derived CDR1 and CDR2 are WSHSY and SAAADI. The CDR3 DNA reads TGCGCCAGCAGGGACACACAGGGTAATACTGAAGCTTTCTTT. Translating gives CASRDTQGNTEAFF.

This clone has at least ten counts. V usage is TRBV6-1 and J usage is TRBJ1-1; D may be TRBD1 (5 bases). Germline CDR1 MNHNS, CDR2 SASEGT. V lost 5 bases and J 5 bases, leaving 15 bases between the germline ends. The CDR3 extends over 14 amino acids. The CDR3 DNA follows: TGTGCCAGCAGTTATGACCCAGGGCTAACTGAAGCTTTCTTT. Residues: CASSYDPGLTEAFF.

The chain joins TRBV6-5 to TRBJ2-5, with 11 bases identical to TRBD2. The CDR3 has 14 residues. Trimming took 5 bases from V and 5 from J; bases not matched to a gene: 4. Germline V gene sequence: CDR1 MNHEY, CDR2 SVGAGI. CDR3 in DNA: TGTGCCAGCAGTCCTAGCGGGGGGTATGAGACCCAGTACTTC. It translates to CASSPSGGYETQYF.

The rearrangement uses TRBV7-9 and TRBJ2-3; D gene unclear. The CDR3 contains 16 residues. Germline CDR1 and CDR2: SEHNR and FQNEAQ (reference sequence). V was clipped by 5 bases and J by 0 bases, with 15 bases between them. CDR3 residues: CASSRGPSSSTDTQYF. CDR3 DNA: TGTGCCAGCAGCAGAGGACCATCTTCTAGCACAGATACGCAGTATTTT.

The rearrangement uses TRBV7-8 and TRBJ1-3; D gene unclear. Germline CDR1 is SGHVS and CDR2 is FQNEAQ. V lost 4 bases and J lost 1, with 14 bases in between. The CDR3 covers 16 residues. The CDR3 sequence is CASSSMGWQSGNTIYF. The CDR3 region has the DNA TGTGCCAGCAGCTCCATGGGTTGGCAGTCTGGAAACACCATATATTTT.

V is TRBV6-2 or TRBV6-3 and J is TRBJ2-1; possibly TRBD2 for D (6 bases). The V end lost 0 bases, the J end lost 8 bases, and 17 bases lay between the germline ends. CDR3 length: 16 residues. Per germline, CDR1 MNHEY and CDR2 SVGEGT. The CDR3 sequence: CASSYSPRVRGYEQFF. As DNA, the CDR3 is TGTGCCAGCAGTTACTCTCCGAGAGTGCGGGGCTATGAGCAGTTCTTC.

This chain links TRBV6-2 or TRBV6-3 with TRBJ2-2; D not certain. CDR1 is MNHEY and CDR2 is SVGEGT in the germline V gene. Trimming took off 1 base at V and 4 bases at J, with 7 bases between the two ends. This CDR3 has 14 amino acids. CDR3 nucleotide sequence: TGTGCCAGCAGTTACTATCCTCCCACCGGGGAGCTGTTTTTT. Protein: CASSYYPPTGELFF.

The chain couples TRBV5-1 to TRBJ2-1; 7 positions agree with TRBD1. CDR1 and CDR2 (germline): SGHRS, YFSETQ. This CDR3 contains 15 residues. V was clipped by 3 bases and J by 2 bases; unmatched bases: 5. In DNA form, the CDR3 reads TGCGCCAGCAGCTCCGGGACAGTCACCTACAATGAGCAGTTCTTC. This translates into CASSSGTVTYNEQFF. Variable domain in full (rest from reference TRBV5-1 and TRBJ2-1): KAGVTQTPRYLIKTRGQQVTLSCSPISGHRSVSWYQQTPGQGLQFLFEYFSETQRNKGNFPGRFSGRQFSNSRSEMNVSTLELGDSALYLCASSSGTVTYNEQFFGPGTRLTVL.

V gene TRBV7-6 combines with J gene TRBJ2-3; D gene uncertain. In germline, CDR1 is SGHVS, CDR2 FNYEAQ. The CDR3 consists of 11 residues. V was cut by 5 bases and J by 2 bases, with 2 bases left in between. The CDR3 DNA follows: TGTGCCAGCAGCCCCACAGATACGCAGTATTTT. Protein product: CASSPTDTQYF. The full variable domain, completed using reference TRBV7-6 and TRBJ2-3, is GAGVSQSPRYKVTKRGQDVALRCDPISGHVSLYWYRQALGQGPEFLTYFNYEAQQDKSGLPNDRFSAERPEGSISTLTIQRTEQRDSAMYRCASSPTDTQYFGPGTRLTVL.

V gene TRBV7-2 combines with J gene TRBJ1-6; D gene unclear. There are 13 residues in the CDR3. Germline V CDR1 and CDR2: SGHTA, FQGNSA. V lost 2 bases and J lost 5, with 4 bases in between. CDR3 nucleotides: TGTGCCAGCAGCTTAAACAATAATTCACCCCTCCACTTT. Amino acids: CASSLNNNSPLHF. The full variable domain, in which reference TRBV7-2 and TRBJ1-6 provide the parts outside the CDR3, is GAGVSQSPSNKVTEKGKDVELRCDPISGHTALYWYRQSLGQGLEFLIYFQGNSAPDKSGLPSDRFSAERTGGSVSTLTIQRTQQEDSAVYLCASSLNNNSPLHFGNGTRLTVT.

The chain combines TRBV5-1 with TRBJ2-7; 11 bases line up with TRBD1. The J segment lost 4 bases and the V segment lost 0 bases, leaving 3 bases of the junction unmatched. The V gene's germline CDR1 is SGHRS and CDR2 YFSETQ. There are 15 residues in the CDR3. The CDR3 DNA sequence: TGCGCCAGCAGCTTGGGGACAGGGGGCACATACGAGCAGTACTTC. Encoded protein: CASSLGTGGTYEQYF. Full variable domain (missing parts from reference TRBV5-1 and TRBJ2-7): KAGVTQTPRYLIKTRGQQVTLSCSPISGHRSVSWYQQTPGQGLQFLFEYFSETQRNKGNFPGRFSGRQFSNSRSEMNVSTLELGDSALYLCASSLGTGGTYEQYFGPGTRLTVT.

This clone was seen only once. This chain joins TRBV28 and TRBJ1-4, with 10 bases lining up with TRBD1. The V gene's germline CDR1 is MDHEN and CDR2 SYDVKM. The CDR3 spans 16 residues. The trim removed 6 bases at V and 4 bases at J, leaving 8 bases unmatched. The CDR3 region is CASSSAGDRGNEKLFF. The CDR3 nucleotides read TGTGCCAGCAGCTCCGCCGGGGACAGGGGTAATGAAAAACTGTTTTTT.

The CDR3 DNA is TGTGCCAGCAGTGATTTTAGCGGATCTAGCACAGATACGCAGTATTTT. Protein product: CASSDFSGSSTDTQYF. V is TRBV5-8 and J is TRBJ2-3; maybe TRBD2 (6 bases). This CDR3 has 16 residues. V gave up 5 bases and J gave up 0 bases, with 16 bases separating them. Germline V gene data show CDR1 as SGHTS and CDR2 as YDEGEE.

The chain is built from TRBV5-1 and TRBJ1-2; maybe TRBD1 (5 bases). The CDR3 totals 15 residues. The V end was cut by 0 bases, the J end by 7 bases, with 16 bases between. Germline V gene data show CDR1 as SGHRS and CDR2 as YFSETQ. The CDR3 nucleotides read TGCGCCAGCAGCTTGGGCCTTCCCAGGGCCTCTGGCTACACCTTC. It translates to CASSLGLPRASGYTF.

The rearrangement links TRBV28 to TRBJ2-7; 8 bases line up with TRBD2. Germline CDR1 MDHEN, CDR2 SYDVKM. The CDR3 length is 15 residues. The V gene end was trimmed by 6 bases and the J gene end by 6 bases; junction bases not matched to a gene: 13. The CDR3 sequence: CASSRGGTLISEQYF. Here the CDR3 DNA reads TGTGCCAGCAGCCGGGGGGGGACCCTCATATCCGAGCAGTACTTC.

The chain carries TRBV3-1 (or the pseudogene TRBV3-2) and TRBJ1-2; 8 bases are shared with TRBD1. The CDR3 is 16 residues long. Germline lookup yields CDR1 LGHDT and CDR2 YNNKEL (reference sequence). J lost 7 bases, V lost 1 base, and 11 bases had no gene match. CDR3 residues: CASSQAPGQGAPGYTF. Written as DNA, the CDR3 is TGTGCCAGCAGCCAAGCCCCGGGGCAGGGGGCCCCTGGCTACACCTTC.

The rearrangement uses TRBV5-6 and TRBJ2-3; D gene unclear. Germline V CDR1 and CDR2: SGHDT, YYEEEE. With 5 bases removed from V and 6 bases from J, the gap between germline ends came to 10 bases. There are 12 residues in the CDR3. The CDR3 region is CASSNGWDTQYF. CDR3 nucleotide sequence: TGTGCCAGCAGTAACGGGTGGGATACGCAGTATTTT.

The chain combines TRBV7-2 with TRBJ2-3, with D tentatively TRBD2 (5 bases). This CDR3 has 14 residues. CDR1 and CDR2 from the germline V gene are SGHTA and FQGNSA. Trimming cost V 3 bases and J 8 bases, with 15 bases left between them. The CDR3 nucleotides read TGTGCCAGCAGCTTTGCGGATTCGGCGGGTACGCAGTATTTT. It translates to CASSFADSAGTQYF. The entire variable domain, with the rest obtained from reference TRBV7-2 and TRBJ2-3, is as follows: GAGVSQSPSNKVTEKGKDVELRCDPISGHTALYWYRQSLGQGLEFLIYFQGNSAPDKSGLPSDRFSAERTGGSVSTLTIQRTQQEDSAVYLCASSFADSAGTQYFGPGTRLTVL.

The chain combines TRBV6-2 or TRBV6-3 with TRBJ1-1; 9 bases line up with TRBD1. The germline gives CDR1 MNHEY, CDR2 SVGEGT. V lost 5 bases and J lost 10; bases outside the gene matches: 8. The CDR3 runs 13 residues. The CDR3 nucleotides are TGTGCCAGCAGTCAACCACAGGGGGCACGAGCTTTCTTT. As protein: CASSQPQGARAFF.

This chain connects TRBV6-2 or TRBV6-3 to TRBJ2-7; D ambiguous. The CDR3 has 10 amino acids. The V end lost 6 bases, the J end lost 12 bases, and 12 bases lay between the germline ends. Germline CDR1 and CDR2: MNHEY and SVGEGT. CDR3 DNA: TGTGCCAGCAGCAATGGCTCACCGTACTTC. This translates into CASSNGSPYF.

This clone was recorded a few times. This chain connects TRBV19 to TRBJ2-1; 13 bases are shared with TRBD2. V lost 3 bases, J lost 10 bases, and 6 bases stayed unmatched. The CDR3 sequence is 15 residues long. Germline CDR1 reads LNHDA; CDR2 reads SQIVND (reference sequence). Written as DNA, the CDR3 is TGTGCCAGTAGTATTTTACTAGCGGGGGGGCACGAGCAGTTCTTC. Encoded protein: CASSILLAGGHEQFF.

In DNA, the CDR3 is TGCAGCGTTGAAGTTTCAGCGGCCGGGGAGCTGTTTTTT. Residues: CSVEVSAAGELFF. The chain uses TRBV29-1 and TRBJ2-2; TRBD2 might be the D (5 bases). Deletions cut 1 base from V and 6 bases from J, with 9 bases between. The CDR3 loop spans 13 amino acids. Germline CDR1 is SQVTM and CDR2 is ANQGSEA.